The 24 T cell receptor beta chains below come from one sample, sequenced in a study of T cells expressing NK-cell markers. Following a re-call of the 5' RACE reads, TCRdb has one entry per CDR3 protein and lacks DNA. This sample's table has roughly 450,000 distinct CDR3 sequences. Sequenced material: blood T cells: a sorted CD56 or NKG2C T cell subset, CD4+ or CD8+ T cells, or bulk PBMC T cells (not recorded which). Receptor source: a woman aged 45-59 years in good health.

The CDR3 region is CSASRDSTNNEQFF. The chain uses TRBV20-1 and TRBJ2-1; TCRdb lists TRBD2, though no DNA is available to test this call. The CDR3 loop spans 14 amino acids. Germline V gene lookup returns CDR1 DFQATT and CDR2 SNEGSKA (reference sequence).

The rearrangement links TRBV4-1 to TRBJ1-2; with no DNA, the TCRdb D assignment of TRBD1 cannot be verified. Germline assignment: CDR1 MGHRA and CDR2 YSYEKL. This CDR3 contains 13 residues. The CDR3: CASSRADRDGYTF.

The chain combines TRBV5-1 with TRBJ2-1; the D call from TCRdb, TRBD2, cannot be confirmed without DNA. Germline CDR1 SGHRS, CDR2 YFSETQ. This CDR3 is built from 15 residues. The CDR3 is CASSLVQRGADEQFF.

The V gene is TRBV20-1, the J gene TRBJ2-7; the TRBD2 assignment by TCRdb is unverifiable without DNA. CDR1 and CDR2 (germline): DFQATT, SNEGSKA (reference sequence). The CDR3 loop spans 12 amino acids. The CDR3 region is CSARSTGYEQYF.

The chain is built from TRBV27 and TRBJ2-1; TCRdb proposes TRBD1, but this gene call is untestable without DNA. From germline, CDR1 is MNHEY and CDR2 SMNVEV (reference sequence). The CDR3 runs to 13 residues. CDR3 region: CASGAGISSEQFF.

The chain has TRBV20-1 and TRBJ2-5; TCRdb's assignment of TRBD1 cannot be checked, as there is no DNA. CDR3 length: 15 amino acids. From germline, CDR1 is DFQATT and CDR2 SNEGSKA (reference sequence). The CDR3 reads CSASPSLRNQETQYF.

The rearrangement joins TRBV4-1 to TRBJ1-4; TCRdb names TRBD1, which stays unverified in the absence of DNA. The CDR3 has 15 residues. Germline V gene lookup returns CDR1 MGHRA and CDR2 YSYEKL. The CDR3 here is CASSSRQAGTEKLFF.

The V gene is TRBV29-1, the J gene TRBJ1-1. This CDR3 contains 13 residues. The germline V gene has CDR1 SQVTM and CDR2 ANQGSEA. CDR3 amino acids: CSVGLTGNTEAFF.

The chain couples TRBV7-2 to TRBJ1-5; TCRdb designates TRBD1, a call that cannot be tested without DNA. Looked up from germline, CDR1 is SGHTA and CDR2 is FQGNSA. This CDR3 is 15 amino acids long. The CDR3 sequence: CASSPRAWGEQPQHF.

The V and J genes are TRBV2 and TRBJ2-3; TCRdb indicates TRBD1, and absent DNA this call remains unverified. The CDR3 loop spans 18 amino acids. Germline assignment: CDR1 SNHLY and CDR2 FYNNEI. The CDR3 loop reads CASSDPPPGTGDSDTQYF.

This CDR3 is CSVDYLASGREQFF. The chain has TRBV29-1 and TRBJ2-1; as DNA is missing, the TRBD2 call by TCRdb cannot be tested. The germline CDR1 and CDR2 sequences are SQVTM and ANQGSEA. This CDR3 contains 14 residues.

The V and J genes are TRBV24-1 and TRBJ2-1; TCRdb picks TRBD1, but there is no DNA to check that call. The germline V gene has CDR1 KGHDR and CDR2 SFDVKD. The CDR3 runs to 16 residues. Here the CDR3 reads CATGEGDRGRYNEQFF.

The V and J genes are TRBV12-3 or TRBV12-4 and TRBJ1-5. The CDR3 spans 14 residues. CDR3 in amino acids: CASSSTVPDQPQHF.

The chain joins TRBV11-2 to TRBJ1-3; TCRdb proposes TRBD1, but this gene call is untestable without DNA. The CDR3 length is 13 residues. Germline values: CDR1 SGHAT, CDR2 FQNNGV. This chain's CDR3 is CASSPLREDTIYF.

CDR3 sequence reads: CSATQGASQPQHF. V gene TRBV20-1 combines with J gene TRBJ1-5; TCRdb designates TRBD1, a call that cannot be tested without DNA. CDR3 length: 13 residues. Germline loops: CDR1 DFQATT, CDR2 SNEGSKA (reference sequence).

The chain links TRBV5-1 to TRBJ2-1. Germline CDR1 and CDR2: SGHRS and YFSETQ. The CDR3 is 15 amino acids. CDR3 in amino acids: CASSLAVTGYNEQFF.

The rearrangement links TRBV7-6 to TRBJ1-1; the TCRdb call, TRBD1, lacks DNA for checking. This CDR3 is 14 amino acids long. In germline, CDR1 is SGHVS, CDR2 FNYEAQ. The CDR3 loop is CASSSDGVNTEAFF.

CDR3 protein: CAISDAAYGYTF. The chain recombines TRBV10-3 with TRBJ1-2. This CDR3 has 12 amino acids. Germline V lookup: CDR1 ENHRY, CDR2 SYGVKD.

V and J are TRBV20-1 and TRBJ2-5; TCRdb calls TRBD2, which cannot be checked without DNA. Germline CDR1 DFQATT, CDR2 SNEGSKA (reference sequence). This CDR3 has 15 residues. The chain's CDR3 is CSASPSGRLQETQYF.

The rearrangement joins TRBV19 to TRBJ2-6. This CDR3 has 15 amino acids. The germline V gene has CDR1 LNHDA and CDR2 SQIVND (reference sequence). CDR3 in amino acids: CASSIARSGANVLTF.

The J gene is TRBJ2-6, the V gene TRBV6-1; TCRdb designates TRBD1, a call that cannot be tested without DNA. The CDR3 is 18 amino acids. The germline V gene encodes CDR1 MNHNS and CDR2 SASEGT. The CDR3 protein is CASSLRGASESGANVLTF.

The rearrangement joins TRBV11-3 to TRBJ1-1; absent DNA, TCRdb's TRBD1 call cannot be checked. Germline V CDR1 and CDR2: SGHNT, YENEEA. This CDR3 region has 13 residues. The CDR3 sequence: CASSSTGVTEAFF.

V is TRBV3-1 and J is TRBJ2-5; TCRdb calls TRBD1, which cannot be checked without DNA. The length of the CDR3 is 16 residues. Germline CDR1 LGHDT, CDR2 YNNKEL (reference sequence). The CDR3 here is CASSQDVYTPRETQYF.

The V call is TRBV20-1, the J call TRBJ2-7; TCRdb lists TRBD1, though no DNA is available to test this call. The CDR3 spans 15 residues. Germline V lookup: CDR1 DFQATT, CDR2 SNEGSKA (reference sequence). CDR3 amino acids: CSATSRGGGFYEQYF.